A single sample gave rise to the 15 T cell receptor beta chains below, sequenced in a study of cytomegalovirus exposure and HLA in healthy donors. Both 60 Vbeta primers and 13 Jbeta primers went into the PCR. TCRdb keeps only in-frame clones here, not all; method: immunoSEQ multiplex PCR. This sample has some 96,000 clones, with 60% to 80% found just once. Sequenced sample: PBMCs. All receptors come from a man between 60 and 75 years old in good health and CMV-seronegative.

The V and J genes are TRBV27 and TRBJ2-2; D possibly corresponds to TRBD1 (5 bases). The germline gives CDR1 MNHEY, CDR2 SMNVEV (reference sequence). The CDR3 is 16 residues long. V lost 2 bases to trimming and J lost 4 bases, with 14 bases between them. CDR3 in DNA: TGTGCCAGCAGTTTAGGGCTAGGGGTGAGCACCGGGGAGCTGTTTTTT. Translation: CASSLGLGVSTGELFF.

The chain uses TRBV6-5 and TRBJ2-7; 13 nucleotides align to TRBD2. This CDR3 is 15 amino acids long. Germline CDR1 is MNHEY and CDR2 is SVGAGI. J was trimmed by 5 bases and V by 8 bases; bases with no gene match: 9. The CDR3 nucleotides are TGTGCCAGCGAACGAGGACTAGCGGGAGCGGACGAGCAGTACTTC. Protein: CASERGLAGADEQYF.

The CDR3, as DNA: TGCGCCAGCAGTGGGACAGGGGGCTACGAGCAGTACTTC. Translation gives CASSGTGGYEQYF. The chain carries TRBV10-2 and TRBJ2-7; 10 bases map to TRBD1. V gave up 4 bases and J gave up 3 bases; unmatched junction bases: 0. CDR3 size: 13 residues. The germline V gene encodes CDR1 WSHSY and CDR2 SAAADI.

The chain has TRBV28 and TRBJ1-1, with D unresolved. Per germline, CDR1 MDHEN and CDR2 SYDVKM. V was clipped by 8 bases and J by 1 base, with 11 bases between them. CDR3 length: 13 residues. Here the CDR3 reads CASPSPGNTEAFF. CDR3 coding DNA: TGTGCCAGCCCCTCCCCCGGGAACACTGAAGCTTTCTTT.

The chain carries TRBV6-5 and TRBJ2-7; 8 bases fit TRBD2. Germline loops: CDR1 MNHEY, CDR2 SVGAGI. The CDR3 spans 16 residues. V gave up 2 bases and J gave up 2 bases; unmatched junction bases: 8. As DNA, the CDR3 is TGTGCCAGCAGTTACCGGAATAGCGGGACGGCCTACGAGCAGTACTTC. Its protein is CASSYRNSGTAYEQYF.

The chain employs TRBV28 and TRBJ2-5, with D perhaps TRBD1 (6 bases). This CDR3 comprises 13 residues. Germline V gene sequence: CDR1 MDHEN, CDR2 SYDVKM. Trimming pared 5 bases from V and 11 bases from J, leaving 18 bases between. This CDR3 is CASSPGRGRGQYF. DNA of the CDR3: TGTGCCAGCAGTCCCGGCAGGGGTAGAGGGCAGTACTTC.

The chain couples TRBV7-9 to TRBJ2-5; the D gene is possibly TRBD1 (6 bases). The J call may be mistaken, given a closer DNA end match to TRBJ2-7. Germline V gene data show CDR1 as SEHNR and CDR2 as FQNEAQ (reference sequence). CDR3 size: 15 residues. CDR3 nucleotide sequence: TGTGCCAGCAGCTTAGCACAGGGAAGGTACTACGAGCAGTACTTC. Protein sequence: CASSLAQGRYYEQYF.

This clone was counted between two and nine times. The rearrangement joins TRBV5-1 to TRBJ1-4; D not resolved. Germline V CDR1 and CDR2: SGHRS, YFSETQ. Trimming cost V 4 bases and J 2 bases, with 3 bases left between them. This CDR3 is 12 amino acids long. This CDR3 reads CASSLTNEKLFF. The CDR3 DNA reads TGCGCCAGCAGCCTTACTAATGAAAAACTGTTTTTT.

This rearrangement joins TRBV29-1 to TRBJ2-3; TRBD2 is a possible D gene (5 bases). CDR1 is SQVTM, CDR2 ANQGSEA, per germline. The CDR3 covers 15 residues. The V end lost 2 bases, the J end lost 5 bases, and 17 bases lay between the germline ends. Here the CDR3 reads CSVEKRSLGRDTQYF. In DNA, the CDR3 is TGCAGCGTTGAAAAGCGGTCATTGGGGAGAGATACGCAGTATTTT.

The chain has TRBV4-1 and TRBJ2-7; 10 bases align to TRBD2. Germline lookup yields CDR1 MGHRA and CDR2 YSYEKL. This CDR3 is built from 19 residues. Losses at the gene ends were 4 bases for V and 7 bases for J; bases not matched to a gene: 22. The CDR3 sequence: CASSRSLRLAGDQSSEQYF. Written as DNA, the CDR3 is TGCGCCAGCAGCCGGTCCCTTAGGCTAGCGGGAGATCAATCGTCTGAGCAGTACTTC.

The chain recombines TRBV28 with TRBJ1-2, with D possibly being TRBD1 (5 bases). Trimming pared 6 bases from V and 8 bases from J, leaving 19 bases between. Germline V gene lookup returns CDR1 MDHEN and CDR2 SYDVKM. This CDR3 region has 14 residues. The DNA for the CDR3 is TGTGCCAGCAGCTTTCAGGGTTATCTGCGGGGCTACACCTTC. It encodes CASSFQGYLRGYTF.

This clone was seen only a few times. The chain recombines TRBV11-3 with TRBJ2-2, with 8 positions matching TRBD1. This CDR3 spans 15 amino acids. V dropped 5 bases and J dropped 6; count of bases not matched to a gene: 8. In germline, CDR1 is SGHNT, CDR2 YENEEA. CDR3 coding DNA: TGTGCCAGCAGCCCAGGGGGCGCAGGATCCGGGGAGCTGTTTTTT. This encodes CASSPGGAGSGELFF.

This chain joins TRBV5-1 and TRBJ1-2; D might be TRBD1 (6 bases). This CDR3 is 14 amino acids long. The germline V gene has CDR1 SGHRS and CDR2 YFSETQ. V lost 2 bases, J lost 3 bases, and 11 bases lay in between. CDR3 nucleotides: TGCGCCAGCAGCTTAAGGACAGAAGACTATGGCTACACCTTC. This sequence encodes CASSLRTEDYGYTF. Based on the CDR3 plus reference TRBV5-1 and TRBJ1-2, the full variable domain is KAGVTQTPRYLIKTRGQQVTLSCSPISGHRSVSWYQQTPGQGLQFLFEYFSETQRNKGNFPGRFSGRQFSNSRSEMNVSTLELGDSALYLCASSLRTEDYGYTFGSGTRLTVV.

The chain has TRBV6-1 and TRBJ2-3; the D gene is possibly TRBD2 (5 bases). V was pared by 6 bases and J by 2 bases, with 12 bases between. Germline CDR1 is MNHNS and CDR2 is SASEGT. The CDR3 runs 14 residues. The CDR3 loop reads CASRRVGITDTQYF. The CDR3 bases are TGTGCCAGCAGGCGGGTAGGAATCACAGATACGCAGTATTTT.

V is TRBV7-3 and J is TRBJ2-2; the match to TRBD1 covers 9 bases. This CDR3 comprises 18 residues. Trimming removed 2 bases from V and 3 bases from J; junction bases left unmatched: 10. Germline V CDR1 and CDR2: SGHTA, FQGTGA. The CDR3 sequence: CASSLFNPGQGYTGELFF. CDR3 bases: TGTGCCAGCAGCTTATTCAATCCCGGACAGGGGTACACCGGGGAGCTGTTTTTT.